The rows below give T cell receptor beta chains drawn from one sample of a study of OX40 agonist ivuxolimab in advanced cancers. The data were produced by immunoSEQ multiplex PCR, yet TCRdb's version contains in-frame clones alone and is incomplete. This sample carries over 55,000 clones, approximately 89% of them seen once, and the ten largest clones take more than 0.85%. Sample: CD4+ or CD8+ T cells sorted from blood, taken in a trial of the OX40 agonist ivuxolimab. The origin of the receptors is an adult with an advanced solid tumor such as melanoma, head and neck, liver or kidney cancer. The CDR3 runs from the conserved cysteine through the conserved F or W. The D gene is left open where the match is weak. A row's size may be missing; if present it is once, few, many or a size class.

size	D	V	J	DNA	CDR3
NA	TRBD1	TRBV7-9	TRBJ1-2	TGTGCCAGCAACACGGACAGGGTCGGTGGCTACACCTTC	CASNTDRVGGYTF
NA	TRBD1	TRBV6-5	TRBJ1-2	TGTGCCAGCAGACCGGGACAGGGGAGTTATGGCTACACCTTC	CASRPGQGSYGYTF
few	TRBD1	TRBV5-6	TRBJ1-2	TGTGCCAGCAGCCCACCAGGGGGCAATGGCTACACCTTC	CASSPPGGNGYTF
NA	TRBD1	TRBV5-4	TRBJ1-5	TGTGCCAGCAGCCGGACAGGGGGACGTCAGCCCCAGCATTTT	CASSRTGGRQPQHF
NA	TRBD1	TRBV2	TRBJ1-5	TGTGCCAGCAGCCCGGACAGGGGGGATCAGCCCCAGCATTTT	CASSPDRGDQPQHF
NA	NA	TRBV6-5	TRBJ2-2	TGTGCCAGCAGTTTAAACAGGGTAGTGGAGCTGTTTTTT	CASSLNRVVELFF
NA	TRBD1	TRBV10-3	TRBJ1-2	TGTGCCATCCCAAACGACGGGACAGGTTTTAATGGCTACACCTTC	CAIPNDGTGFNGYTF
NA	NA	TRBV7-9	TRBJ2-7	TGTGCCAGCAGCTTGGGCTACAACTACGAGCAGTACTTC	CASSLGYNYEQYF
NA	TRBD1	TRBV19	TRBJ1-1	TGTGCCAGCGCCGGGACAGGGGGCCGGGGCACTGAAGCTTTCTTT	CASAGTGGRGTEAFF
NA	TRBD2	TRBV5-1	TRBJ2-1	TGCGCCAGCAGCCCTCTAGCGGGGGTCGGGAATGAGCAGTTCTTC	CASSPLAGVGNEQFF
NA	NA	TRBV4-2	TRBJ1-2	TGTGCCAGCAGCTTGGTGCAGACTAACTATGGCTACACCTTC	CASSLVQTNYGYTF
NA	TRBD2	TRBV27	TRBJ2-5	TGTGCCAGCAGTTTACGGGGGACTAGCGGGGGGCGGGAGACCCAGTACTTC	CASSLRGTSGGRETQYF
NA	NA	TRBV11-2	TRBJ2-7	TGTGCCAGCAGCACCGGGACAACCTACGAGCAGTACTTC	CASSTGTTYEQYF
NA	NA	TRBV4-2	TRBJ1-2	TGTGCCAGCAGCCAAGATCTCTCCAGTATTGGCAGGCAACCCGGCTACACCTTC	CASSQDLSSIGRQPGYTF
few	TRBD2	TRBV5-4	TRBJ2-3	TGTGCCAGCAGCTCCCCGGGACTAGCGGGCCGAAGCACAGATACGCAGTATTTT	CASSSPGLAGRSTDTQYF
NA	NA	TRBV7-8	TRBJ2-3	TGTGCCAGCAGCCTCCCGGGGGCCCTCGATACGCAGTATTTT	CASSLPGALDTQYF
NA	TRBD2	TRBV7-9	TRBJ2-3	TGTGCCAGCAGCCCCCGGGGGGGAGACACAGATACGCAGTATTTT	CASSPRGGDTDTQYF
NA	NA	TRBV19	TRBJ1-5	TGTGCCAGTAGTATCCCTGCAGGGCGGGGGAATCAGCCCCAGCATTTT	CASSIPAGRGNQPQHF
NA	NA	TRBV6-1	TRBJ1-3	TGTGCCAGCCGCTCCGCCGGAGAAAACACCATATATTTT	CASRSAGENTIYF
NA	NA	TRBV10-1	TRBJ2-1	TGCGCCAGCAGAGCTTCAGGGTCGGGGGAGCAGTTCTTC	CASRASGSGEQFF
NA	NA	TRBV5-1	TRBJ1-4	TGCGCCAGCAGCTTGGGACAGGACGAGGAAAAACTGTTTTTT	CASSLGQDEEKLFF
NA	TRBD1	TRBV7-9	TRBJ2-1	TGTGCCAGCAGCACCGGGACAGGGAACAATGAGCAGTTCTTC	CASSTGTGNNEQFF
NA	TRBD2	TRBV30	TRBJ2-3	TGTGCCTGGAGTGATCTAGCGGGGGGGCAAGATACGCAGTATTTT	CAWSDLAGGQDTQYF
NA	TRBD1	TRBV7-2	TRBJ2-3	TGTGCCAGCAGCCCGGACAGGGTGGGCACAGATACGCAGTATTTT	CASSPDRVGTDTQYF
once	NA	TRBV14	TRBJ1-6	TGTGCCAGCAGCCAACGGGGGATGAGTAATTCACCCCTCCACTTT	CASSQRGMSNSPLHF
NA	NA	TRBV10-2	TRBJ2-2	TGCGCCAGCAGTGAGTCAGGGATTGCCGGGGAGCTGTTTTTT	CASSESGIAGELFF
NA	NA	TRBV2	TRBJ1-1	TGTGCCAGCAGCGCACGACAGAGTATGAACACTGAAGCTTTCTTT	CASSARQSMNTEAFF
NA	NA	TRBV6-1	TRBJ2-2	TGTGCCAGCACTTGGGGGTGGCTAAGGTCCGGGGAGCTGTTTTTT	CASTWGWLRSGELFF
once	NA	TRBV27	TRBJ1-1	TGTGCCAGCAGGAGGCGGGGGGGGAACACTGAAGCTTTCTTT	CASRRRGGNTEAFF
NA	TRBD2	TRBV19	TRBJ2-3	TGTGCCAGTAGTATTTTCCTAGCGGGCACAGATACGCAGTATTTT	CASSIFLAGTDTQYF
NA	NA	TRBV30	TRBJ2-1	TGTGCCTGGGGCAAAATTGGCTTGGACAGTCAGTTCTTC	CAWGKIGLDSQFF
NA	NA	TRBV7-9	TRBJ2-6	TGTGCCAGCAGCTCCTCGGACACTGGGGCCAACGTCCTGACTTTC	CASSSSDTGANVLTF
NA	TRBD2	TRBV7-2	TRBJ2-7	TGTGCCAGCAGCTCCCCTGGATCTAGCGGCTCCTACGAGCAGTACTTC	CASSSPGSSGSYEQYF
NA	NA	TRBV5-1	TRBJ2-2	TGCGCCAGCAGTAGAAATTTTGCGAACACCGGGGAGCTGTTTTTT	CASSRNFANTGELFF
NA	NA	TRBV19	TRBJ1-2	TGTGCCAGTAGTATTTCAGTCGGACAGACCTATGGCTACACCTTC	CASSISVGQTYGYTF